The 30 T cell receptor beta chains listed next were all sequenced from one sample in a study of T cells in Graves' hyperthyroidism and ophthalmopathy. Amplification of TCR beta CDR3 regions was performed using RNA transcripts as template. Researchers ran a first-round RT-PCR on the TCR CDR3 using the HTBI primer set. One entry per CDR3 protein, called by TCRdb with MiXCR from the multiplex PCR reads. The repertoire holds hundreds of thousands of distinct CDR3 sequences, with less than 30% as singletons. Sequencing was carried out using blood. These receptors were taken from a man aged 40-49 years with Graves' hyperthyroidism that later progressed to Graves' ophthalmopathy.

CDR3 loop: CASSWAGTEGDEQYF. CDR3 nucleotides: TGTGCCAGCAGTTGGGCCGGGACAGAAGGCGACGAGCAGTACTTC. The chain is built from TRBV6-5 and TRBJ2-7; TRBD1 matches at 7 bases. The CDR3 covers 15 residues. Germline lookup yields CDR1 MNHEY and CDR2 SVGAGI. V shed 4 bases, J shed 5 bases, and the junction held 11 bases outside the gene matches.

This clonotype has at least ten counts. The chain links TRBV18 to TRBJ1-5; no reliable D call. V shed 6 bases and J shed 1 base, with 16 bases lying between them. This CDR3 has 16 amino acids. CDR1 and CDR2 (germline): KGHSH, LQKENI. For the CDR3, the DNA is TGTGCCAGCTCTTCAGGCAGGTTAATGAGCAATCAGCCCCAGCATTTT. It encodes CASSSGRLMSNQPQHF.

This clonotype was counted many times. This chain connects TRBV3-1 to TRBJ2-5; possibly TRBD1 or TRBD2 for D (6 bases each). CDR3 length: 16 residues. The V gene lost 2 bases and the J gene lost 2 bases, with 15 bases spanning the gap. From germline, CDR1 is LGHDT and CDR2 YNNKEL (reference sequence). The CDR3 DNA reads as TGTGCCAGCAGCCAAAGGGGGGCTAGACTACAAGAGACCCAGTACTTC. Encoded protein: CASSQRGARLQETQYF.

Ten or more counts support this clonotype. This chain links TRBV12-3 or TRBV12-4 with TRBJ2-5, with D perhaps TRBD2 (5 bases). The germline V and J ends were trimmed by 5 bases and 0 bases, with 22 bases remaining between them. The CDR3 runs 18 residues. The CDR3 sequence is CASSHPRGMAGYQETQYF. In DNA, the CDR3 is TGTGCCAGCAGTCATCCCCGGGGTATGGCGGGCTACCAAGAGACCCAGTACTTC.

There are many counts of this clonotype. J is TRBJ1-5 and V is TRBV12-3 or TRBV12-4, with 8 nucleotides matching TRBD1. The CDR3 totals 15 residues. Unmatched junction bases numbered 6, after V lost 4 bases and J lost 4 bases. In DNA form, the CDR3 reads TGTGCCAGCAGTTCGGGACAGGCCGAGAATCAGCCCCAGCATTTT. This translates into CASSSGQAENQPQHF.

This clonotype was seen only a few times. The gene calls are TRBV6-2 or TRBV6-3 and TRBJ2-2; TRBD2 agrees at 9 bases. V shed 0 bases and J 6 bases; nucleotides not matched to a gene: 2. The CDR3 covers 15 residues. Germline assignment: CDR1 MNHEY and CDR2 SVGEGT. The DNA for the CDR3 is TGTGCCAGCAGTTACTCAGGCGGGAGGGCCGGGGAGCTGTTTTTT. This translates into CASSYSGGRAGELFF.

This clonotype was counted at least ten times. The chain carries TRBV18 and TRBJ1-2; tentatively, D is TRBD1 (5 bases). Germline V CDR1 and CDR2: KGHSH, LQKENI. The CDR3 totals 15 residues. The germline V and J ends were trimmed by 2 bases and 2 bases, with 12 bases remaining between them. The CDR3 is CASSPVNRPNYGYTF. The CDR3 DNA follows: TGTGCCAGCTCACCAGTCAACAGGCCAAACTATGGCTACACCTTC.

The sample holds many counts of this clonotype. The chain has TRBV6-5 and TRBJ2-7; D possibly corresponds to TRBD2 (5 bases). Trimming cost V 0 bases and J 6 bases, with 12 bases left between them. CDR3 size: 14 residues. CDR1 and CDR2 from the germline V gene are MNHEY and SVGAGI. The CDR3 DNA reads TGTGCCAGCAGTTACTCGATGGTAAGCGGCGAGCAGTACTTC. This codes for CASSYSMVSGEQYF.

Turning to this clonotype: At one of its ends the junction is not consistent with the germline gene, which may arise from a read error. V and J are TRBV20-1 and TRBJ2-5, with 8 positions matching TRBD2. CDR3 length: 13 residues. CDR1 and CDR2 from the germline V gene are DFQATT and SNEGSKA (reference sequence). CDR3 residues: CSVRRTSRETQYF. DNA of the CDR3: TGCAGTGTTAGACGGACTAGCCGAGAGACCCAGTACTTC.

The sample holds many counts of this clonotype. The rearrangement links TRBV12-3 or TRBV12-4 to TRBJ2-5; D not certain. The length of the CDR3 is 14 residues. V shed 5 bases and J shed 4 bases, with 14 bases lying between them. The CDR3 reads CASSPGDSRETQYF. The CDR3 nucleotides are TGTGCCAGCAGTCCAGGAGATTCGCGAGAGACCCAGTACTTC.

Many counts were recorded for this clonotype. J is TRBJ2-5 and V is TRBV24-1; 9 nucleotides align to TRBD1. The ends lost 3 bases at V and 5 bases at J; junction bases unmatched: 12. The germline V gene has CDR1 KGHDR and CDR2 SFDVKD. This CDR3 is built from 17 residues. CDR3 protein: CATSDQPGQGFGETQYF. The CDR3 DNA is TGTGCCACCAGTGATCAGCCGGGACAGGGATTCGGGGAGACCCAGTACTTC.

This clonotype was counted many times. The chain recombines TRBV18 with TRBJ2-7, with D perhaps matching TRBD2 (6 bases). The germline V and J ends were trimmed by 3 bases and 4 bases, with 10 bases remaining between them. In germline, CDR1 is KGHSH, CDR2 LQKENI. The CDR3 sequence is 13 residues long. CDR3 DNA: TGTGCCAGCTCACCTTCAGCGGGTTACGAGCAGTACTTC. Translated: CASSPSAGYEQYF.

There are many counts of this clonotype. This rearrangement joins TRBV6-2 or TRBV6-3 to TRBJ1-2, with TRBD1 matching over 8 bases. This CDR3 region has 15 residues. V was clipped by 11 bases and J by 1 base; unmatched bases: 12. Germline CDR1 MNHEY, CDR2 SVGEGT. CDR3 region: CAGSRDRSNNYGYTF. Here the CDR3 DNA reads TGTGCCGGGTCCCGGGACAGGAGTAATAACTATGGCTACACCTTC.

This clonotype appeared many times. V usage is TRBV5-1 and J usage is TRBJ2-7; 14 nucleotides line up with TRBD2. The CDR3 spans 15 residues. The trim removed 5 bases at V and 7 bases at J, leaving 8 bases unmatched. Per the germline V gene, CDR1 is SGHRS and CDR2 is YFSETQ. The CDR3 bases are TGCGCCAGCAGGGCGGGACTAGCGGGAGTCCCGGAGCAGTACTTC. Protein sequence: CASRAGLAGVPEQYF.

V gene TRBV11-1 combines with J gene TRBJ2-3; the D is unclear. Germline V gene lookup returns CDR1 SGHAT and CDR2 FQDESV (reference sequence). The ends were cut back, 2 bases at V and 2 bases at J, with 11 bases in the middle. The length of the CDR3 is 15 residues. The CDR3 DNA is TGTGCCAGCAGCTTACTCCAGTCTGACACAGATACGCAGTATTTT. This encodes CASSLLQSDTDTQYF.

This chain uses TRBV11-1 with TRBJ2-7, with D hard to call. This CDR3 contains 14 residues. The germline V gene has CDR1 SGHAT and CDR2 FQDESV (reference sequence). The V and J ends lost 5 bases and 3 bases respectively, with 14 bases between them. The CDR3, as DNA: TGTGCCAGCAGCCCTTCAACACTGGGCTACGAGCAGTACTTC. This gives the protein CASSPSTLGYEQYF.

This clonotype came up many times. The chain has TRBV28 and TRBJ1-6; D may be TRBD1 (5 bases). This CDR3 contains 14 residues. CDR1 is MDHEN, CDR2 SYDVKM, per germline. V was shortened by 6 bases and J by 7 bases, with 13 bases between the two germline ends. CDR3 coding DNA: TGTGCCAGCAGCAAGGGACGGACGAATTCACCCCTCCACTTT. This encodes CASSKGRTNSPLHF.

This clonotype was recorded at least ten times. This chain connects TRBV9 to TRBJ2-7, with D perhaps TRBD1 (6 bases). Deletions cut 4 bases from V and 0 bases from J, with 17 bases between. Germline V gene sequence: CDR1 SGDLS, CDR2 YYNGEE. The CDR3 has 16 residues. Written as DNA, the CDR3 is TGTGCCAGCAGCCGAACGACAGGCGCGAGCTCCTACGAGCAGTACTTC. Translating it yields CASSRTTGASSYEQYF.

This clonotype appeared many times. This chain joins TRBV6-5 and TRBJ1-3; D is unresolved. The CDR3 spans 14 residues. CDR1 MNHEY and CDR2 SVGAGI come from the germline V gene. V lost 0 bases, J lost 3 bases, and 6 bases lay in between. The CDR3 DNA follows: TGTGCCAGCAGTTACTCGAAAGTTGGAAACACCATATATTTT. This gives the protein CASSYSKVGNTIYF.

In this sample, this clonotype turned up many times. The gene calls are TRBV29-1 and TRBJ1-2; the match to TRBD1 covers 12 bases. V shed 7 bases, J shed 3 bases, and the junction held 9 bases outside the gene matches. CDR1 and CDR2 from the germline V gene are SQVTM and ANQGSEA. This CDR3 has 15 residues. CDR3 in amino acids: CSASGDRGPYYGYTF. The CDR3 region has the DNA TGCAGCGCATCCGGGGACAGGGGGCCCTACTATGGCTACACCTTC.

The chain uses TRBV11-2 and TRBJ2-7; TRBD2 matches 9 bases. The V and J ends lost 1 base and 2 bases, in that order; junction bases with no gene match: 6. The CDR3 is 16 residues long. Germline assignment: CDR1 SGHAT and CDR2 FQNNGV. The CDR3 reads CASSLGASGTTYEQYF. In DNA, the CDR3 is TGTGCCAGCAGCTTAGGGGCTAGCGGGACCACCTACGAGCAGTACTTC.

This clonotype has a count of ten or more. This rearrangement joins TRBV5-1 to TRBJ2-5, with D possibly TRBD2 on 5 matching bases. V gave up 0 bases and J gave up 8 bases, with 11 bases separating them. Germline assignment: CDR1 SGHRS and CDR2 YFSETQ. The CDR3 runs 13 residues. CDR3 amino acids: CASSLERGSTQYF. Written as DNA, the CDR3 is TGCGCCAGCAGCTTGGAACGGGGTTCAACCCAGTACTTC.

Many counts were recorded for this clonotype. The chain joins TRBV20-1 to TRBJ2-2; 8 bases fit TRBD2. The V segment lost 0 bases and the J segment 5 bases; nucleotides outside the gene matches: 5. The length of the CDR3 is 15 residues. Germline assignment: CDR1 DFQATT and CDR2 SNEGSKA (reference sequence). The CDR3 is CSARDFQRETGELFF. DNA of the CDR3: TGCAGTGCTAGAGATTTCCAGCGGGAGACCGGGGAGCTGTTTTTT.

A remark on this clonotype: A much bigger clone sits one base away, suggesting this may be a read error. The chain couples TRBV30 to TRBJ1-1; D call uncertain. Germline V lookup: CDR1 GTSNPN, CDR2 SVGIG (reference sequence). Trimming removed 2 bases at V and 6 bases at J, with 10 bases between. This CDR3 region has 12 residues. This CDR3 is CAWSLAGPEAFF. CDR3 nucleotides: TGTGCCTGGAGTTTGGCCGGCCCTGAAGCTTTCTTT. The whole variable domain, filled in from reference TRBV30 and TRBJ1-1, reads SQTIHQWPATLVQPVGSPLSLECTVEGTSNPNLYWYRQAAGRGLQLLFYSVGIGQISSEVPQNLSASRPQDRQFILSSKKLLLSDSGFYLCAWSLAGPEAFFGQGTRLTVV.

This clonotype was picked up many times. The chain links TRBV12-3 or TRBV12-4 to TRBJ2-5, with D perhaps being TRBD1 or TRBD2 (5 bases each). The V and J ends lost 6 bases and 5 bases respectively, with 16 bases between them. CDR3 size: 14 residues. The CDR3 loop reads CASRELGRGETQYF. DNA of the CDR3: TGTGCCAGCAGGGAACTAGGAAGGGGTGAGACCCAGTACTTC.

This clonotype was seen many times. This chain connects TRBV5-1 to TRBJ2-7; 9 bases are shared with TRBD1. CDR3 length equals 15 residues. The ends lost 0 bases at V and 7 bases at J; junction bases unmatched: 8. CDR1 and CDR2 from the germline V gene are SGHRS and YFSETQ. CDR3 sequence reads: CASSLGVSDRGEQYF. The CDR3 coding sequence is TGCGCCAGCAGCTTGGGAGTCTCCGACAGGGGGGAGCAGTACTTC.

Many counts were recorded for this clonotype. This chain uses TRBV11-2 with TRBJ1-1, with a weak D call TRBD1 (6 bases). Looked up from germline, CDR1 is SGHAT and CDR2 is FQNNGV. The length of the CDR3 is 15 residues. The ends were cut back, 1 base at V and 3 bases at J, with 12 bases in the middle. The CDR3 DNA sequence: TGTGCCAGCAGCTTAGTGGGACAAAGTTACACTGAAGCTTTCTTT. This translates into CASSLVGQSYTEAFF.

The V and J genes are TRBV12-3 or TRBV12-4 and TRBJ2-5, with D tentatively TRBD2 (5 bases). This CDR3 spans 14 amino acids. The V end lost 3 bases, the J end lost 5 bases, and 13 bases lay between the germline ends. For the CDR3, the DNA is TGTGCCAGCAGTTTGAGCGGCATCCGGGAGACCCAGTACTTC. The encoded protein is CASSLSGIRETQYF.

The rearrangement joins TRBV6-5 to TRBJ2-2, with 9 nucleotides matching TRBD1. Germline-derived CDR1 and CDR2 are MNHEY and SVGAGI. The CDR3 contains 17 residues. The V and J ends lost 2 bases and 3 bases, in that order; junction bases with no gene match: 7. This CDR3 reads CASSYPTGGQDTGELFF. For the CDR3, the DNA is TGTGCCAGCAGTTACCCCACAGGGGGCCAAGACACCGGGGAGCTGTTTTTT.

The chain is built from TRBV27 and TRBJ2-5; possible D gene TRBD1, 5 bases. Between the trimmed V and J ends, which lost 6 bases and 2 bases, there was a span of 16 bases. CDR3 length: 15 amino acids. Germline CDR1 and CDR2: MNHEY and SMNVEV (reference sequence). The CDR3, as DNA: TGTGCCAGCAGCCTAGGGGTGACCTTTCAAGAGACCCAGTACTTC. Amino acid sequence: CASSLGVTFQETQYF.